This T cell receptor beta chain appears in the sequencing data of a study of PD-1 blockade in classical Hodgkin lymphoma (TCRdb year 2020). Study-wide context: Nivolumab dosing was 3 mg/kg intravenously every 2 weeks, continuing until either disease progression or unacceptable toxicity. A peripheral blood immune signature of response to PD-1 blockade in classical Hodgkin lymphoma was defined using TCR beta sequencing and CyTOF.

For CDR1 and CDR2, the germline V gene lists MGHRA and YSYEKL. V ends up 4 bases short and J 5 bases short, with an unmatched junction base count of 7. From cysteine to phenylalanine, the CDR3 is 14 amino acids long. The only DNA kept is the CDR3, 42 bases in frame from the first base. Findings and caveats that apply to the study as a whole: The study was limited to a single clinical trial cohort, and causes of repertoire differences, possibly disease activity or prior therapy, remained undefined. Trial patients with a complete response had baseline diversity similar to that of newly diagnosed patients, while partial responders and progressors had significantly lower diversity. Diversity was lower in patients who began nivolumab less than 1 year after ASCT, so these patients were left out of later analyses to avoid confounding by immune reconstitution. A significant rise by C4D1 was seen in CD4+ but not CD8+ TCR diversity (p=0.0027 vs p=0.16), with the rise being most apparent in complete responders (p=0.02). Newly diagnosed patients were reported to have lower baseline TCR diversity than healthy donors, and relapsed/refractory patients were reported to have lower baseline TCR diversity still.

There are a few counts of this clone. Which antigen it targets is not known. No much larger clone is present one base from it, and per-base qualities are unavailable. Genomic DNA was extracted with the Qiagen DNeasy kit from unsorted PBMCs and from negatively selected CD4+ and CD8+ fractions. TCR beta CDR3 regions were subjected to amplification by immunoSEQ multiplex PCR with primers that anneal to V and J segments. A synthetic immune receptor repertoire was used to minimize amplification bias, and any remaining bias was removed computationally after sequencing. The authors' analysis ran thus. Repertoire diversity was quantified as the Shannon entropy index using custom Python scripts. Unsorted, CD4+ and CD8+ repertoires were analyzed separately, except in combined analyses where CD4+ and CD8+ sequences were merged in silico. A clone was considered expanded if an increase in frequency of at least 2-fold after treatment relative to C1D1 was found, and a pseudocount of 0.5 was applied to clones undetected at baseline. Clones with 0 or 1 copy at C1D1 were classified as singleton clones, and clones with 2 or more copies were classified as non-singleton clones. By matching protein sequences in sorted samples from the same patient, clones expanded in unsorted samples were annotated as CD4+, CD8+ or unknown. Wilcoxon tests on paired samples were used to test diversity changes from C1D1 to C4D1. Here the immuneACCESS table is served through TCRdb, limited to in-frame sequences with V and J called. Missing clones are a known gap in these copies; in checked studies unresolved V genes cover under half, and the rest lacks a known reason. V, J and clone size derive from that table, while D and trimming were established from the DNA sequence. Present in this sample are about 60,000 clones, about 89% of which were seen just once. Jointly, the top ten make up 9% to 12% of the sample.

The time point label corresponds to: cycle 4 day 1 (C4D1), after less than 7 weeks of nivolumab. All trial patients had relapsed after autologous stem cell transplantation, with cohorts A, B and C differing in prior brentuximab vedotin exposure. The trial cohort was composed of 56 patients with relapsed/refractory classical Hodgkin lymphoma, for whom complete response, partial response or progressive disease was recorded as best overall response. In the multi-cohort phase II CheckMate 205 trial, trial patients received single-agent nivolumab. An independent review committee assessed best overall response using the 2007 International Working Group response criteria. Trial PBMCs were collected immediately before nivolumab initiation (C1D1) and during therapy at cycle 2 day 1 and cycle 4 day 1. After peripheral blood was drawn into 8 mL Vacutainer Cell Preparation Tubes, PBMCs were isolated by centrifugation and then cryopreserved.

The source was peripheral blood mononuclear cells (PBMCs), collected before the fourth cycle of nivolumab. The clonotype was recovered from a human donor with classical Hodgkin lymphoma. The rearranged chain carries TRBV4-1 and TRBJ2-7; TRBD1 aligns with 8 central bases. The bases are TGCGCCAGCAGCCCAGGACAGGGAACCCACGAGCAGTACTTC. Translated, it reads CASSPGQGTHEQYF.